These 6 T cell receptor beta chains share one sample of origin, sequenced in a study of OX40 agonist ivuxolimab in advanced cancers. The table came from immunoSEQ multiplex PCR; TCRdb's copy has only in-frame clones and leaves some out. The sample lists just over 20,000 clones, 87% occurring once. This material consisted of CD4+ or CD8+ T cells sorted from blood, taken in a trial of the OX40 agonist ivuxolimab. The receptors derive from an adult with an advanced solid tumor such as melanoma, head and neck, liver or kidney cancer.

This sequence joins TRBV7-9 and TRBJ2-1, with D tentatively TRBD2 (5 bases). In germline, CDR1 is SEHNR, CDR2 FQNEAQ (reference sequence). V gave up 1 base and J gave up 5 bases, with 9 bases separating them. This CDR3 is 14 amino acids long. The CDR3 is CASSLGLRDNEQFF. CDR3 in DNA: TGTGCCAGCAGCTTAGGCTTGAGGGACAATGAGCAGTTCTTC.

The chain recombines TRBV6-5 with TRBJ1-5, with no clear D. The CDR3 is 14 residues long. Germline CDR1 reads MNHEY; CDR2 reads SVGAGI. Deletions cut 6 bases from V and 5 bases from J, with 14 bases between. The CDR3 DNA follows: TGTGCCAGCAGCCTCGTAGAGGGTCATCAGCCCCAGCATTTT. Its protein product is CASSLVEGHQPQHF.

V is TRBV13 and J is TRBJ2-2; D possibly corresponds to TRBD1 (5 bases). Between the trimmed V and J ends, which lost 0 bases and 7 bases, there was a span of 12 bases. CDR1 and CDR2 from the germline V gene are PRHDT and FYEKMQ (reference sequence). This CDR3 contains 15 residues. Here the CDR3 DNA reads TGTGCCAGCAGCTTAGGCCTACAGGCCAGCGGGGAGCTGTTTTTT. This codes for CASSLGLQASGELFF.

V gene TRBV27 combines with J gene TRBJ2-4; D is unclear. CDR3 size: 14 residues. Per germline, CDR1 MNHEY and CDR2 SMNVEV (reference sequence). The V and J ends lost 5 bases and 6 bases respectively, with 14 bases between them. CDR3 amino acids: CASSPLDPGNIQYF. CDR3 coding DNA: TGTGCCAGCAGTCCCCTGGACCCTGGAAACATTCAGTACTTC.

The chain's CDR3 is CASSLGGQDWELFF. The CDR3 nucleotides are TGCGCCAGCAGCTTGGGGGGACAGGATTGGGAACTGTTTTTT. The chain is built from TRBV5-1 and TRBJ1-4; 8 nucleotides match TRBD1. After removal of 0 bases from V and 12 bases from J, the junction contained 7 bases not matched to a gene. This CDR3 contains 14 residues. Germline V CDR1 and CDR2: SGHRS, YFSETQ.

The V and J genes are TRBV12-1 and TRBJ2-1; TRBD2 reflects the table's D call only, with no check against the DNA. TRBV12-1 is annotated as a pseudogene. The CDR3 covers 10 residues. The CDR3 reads CASSRDEQFF. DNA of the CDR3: TGTGCCTCTTCGAGGGATGAGCAGTTCTTC.